This is a list of T cell receptor beta chains from one sample in a study of shared clonotypes between healthy human individuals. Assay: immunoSEQ multiplex PCR; the TCRdb copy retains only in-frame clones and omits some. The table includes approximately 2.5 million clones, over 85% detected once. What was sequenced was naive CD4+ T cells sorted from blood. The receptor set was obtained from a man between 18 and 35 years old in good health. Each CDR3 is given without its conserved first and last residue. Each record gives: J gene, V gene, CDR3 protein.

J: TRBJ1-1; V: TRBV18; CDR3: ASSGGQHTEAF
J: TRBJ1-2; V: TRBV28; CDR3: ASSLVAYGYT
J: TRBJ2-7; V: TRBV5-4; CDR3: ASRTDRASYEQY
J: TRBJ1-1; V: TRBV5-1; CDR3: ASSSRTGGNTEAF
J: TRBJ1-4; V: TRBV7-9; CDR3: ASSLGRMGEKLF
J: TRBJ1-1; V: TRBV30; CDR3: AWTVWGTEAF
J: TRBJ2-1; V: TRBV5-1; CDR3: ASSPRGTSSSRNEQF
J: TRBJ1-6; V: TRBV5-6; CDR3: ASSLLWPSYNSPLH
J: TRBJ2-6; V: TRBV19; CDR3: ASSRWSGAGANVLT
J: TRBJ1-6; V: TRBV19; CDR3: ASSIYQGAYNSPLH
J: TRBJ1-3; V: TRBV30; CDR3: ACRGSGNTIY
J: TRBJ2-3; V: TRBV28; CDR3: ASSADRWMTSTDTQY
J: TRBJ2-7; V: TRBV7-6; CDR3: ASSFKDSQFSGSVDGQY
J: TRBJ1-1; V: TRBV19; CDR3: ASSIDRRGTEAF
J: TRBJ1-5; V: TRBV10-2; CDR3: ATGTGGPQPQH
J: TRBJ2-1; V: TRBV10-3; CDR3: ATGQGNNEQF
J: TRBJ2-1; V: TRBV7-2; CDR3: ASSRTSGGSYNEQF
J: TRBJ2-1; V: TRBV5-1; CDR3: ASSLGTPNEQF
J: TRBJ2-1; V: TRBV10-1; CDR3: ASSASREQF
J: TRBJ2-1; V: TRBV5-1; CDR3: ASSLAGTGPYNEQF
J: TRBJ2-1; V: TRBV10-3; CDR3: AISGQGAQNEQF
J: TRBJ2-5; V: TRBV2; CDR3: ASSVRRESETQY
J: TRBJ1-1; V: TRBV4-1; CDR3: ASSQTTGGNTEAF
J: TRBJ2-5; V: TRBV6-1; CDR3: ASSVGEGETQY
J: TRBJ1-4; V: TRBV5-1; CDR3: ASSLAGDGEKLF
J: TRBJ2-2; V: TRBV19; CDR3: ASSGGTANTGELF
J: TRBJ1-1; V: TRBV9; CDR3: ASSAGTGIGGDTEAF
J: TRBJ2-1; V: TRBV5-1; CDR3: ASSRDGNSYNEQF
J: TRBJ2-1; V: TRBV7-9; CDR3: ASSPRGSGATYNEQF
J: TRBJ1-1; V: TRBV7-3; CDR3: ASSLSPDRTRAEAF
J: TRBJ2-7; V: TRBV6-5; CDR3: ASSYARAYEQY
J: TRBJ2-2; V: TRBV10-1; CDR3: ASSEDRAPTAGELF
J: TRBJ1-1; V: TRBV9; CDR3: ASSVQDLFSEAF
J: TRBJ2-5; V: TRBV11-2; CDR3: ASSLAWGASAQETQY
J: TRBJ2-1; V: TRBV7-3; CDR3: ASSAGQLYNEQF
J: TRBJ2-1; V: TRBV21-1; CDR3: ASSSEPGQGDNEQF
J: TRBJ1-2; V: TRBV29-1; CDR3: SVSPPGPYGYT
J: TRBJ2-3; V: TRBV7-8; CDR3: ASNPHLRGPDTQY
J: TRBJ2-3; V: TRBV4-3; CDR3: ASSQERLAGVYGKGDTQY
J: TRBJ2-5; V: TRBV10-2; CDR3: ASQGPSPETQY
J: TRBJ1-4; V: TRBV19; CDR3: ASSSRDRGPEKLF
J: TRBJ1-6; V: TRBV5-6; CDR3: ASSLAWGAGSPLH
J: TRBJ2-3; V: TRBV10-3; CDR3: AISESTPSTDTQY
J: TRBJ2-5; V: TRBV11-3; CDR3: ASSAGDSGETQY
J: TRBJ2-7; V: TRBV18; CDR3: ASSPPGEHEQY
J: TRBJ2-1; V: TRBV12-5; CDR3: ASSFLGLFSGQF
J: TRBJ1-1; V: TRBV15; CDR3: ATSREGGESTEAF
J: TRBJ2-1; V: TRBV19; CDR3: ASTKLAGSSYNEQF
J: TRBJ1-1; V: TRBV5-1; CDR3: ASSTRASIYEAF
J: TRBJ2-7; V: TRBV5-1; CDR3: ASSLVGQTYEQY
J: TRBJ2-7; V: TRBV6-1; CDR3: ASSEGRGEQY
J: TRBJ2-1; V: TRBV9; CDR3: ASSVVERGGQGEQF
J: TRBJ2-7; V: TRBV5-1; CDR3: ASSLDGLLYEQY
J: TRBJ2-2; V: TRBV5-1; CDR3: ASSRQGQNTGELF